The 30 T cell receptor beta chains in this list originate from one sample, sequenced in a study of T cell clonality in common variable immunodeficiency. These receptors are not linked to any known antigen. Study-level results: Reportedly, TCR beta sequences from common variable immunodeficiency showed fewer deletions and N-nucleotide insertions.

This table comes from immunoSEQ multiplex PCR, and its TCRdb copy is limited to in-frame clones, with some not included. The data show approximately 28,000 clones, with none appearing a single time. The sequenced sample consisted of peripheral blood mononuclear cells. Receptors were obtained from a human donor with common variable immunodeficiency.

This clone was detected only a few times. The CDR3 extends 3 residues past the end of the read, so its final part is completed from the germline J gene. The chain links TRBV7-8 to TRBJ2-2, with unresolved D. Germline V gives CDR1 SGHVS, CDR2 FQNEAQ. Trimming pared 2 bases from V and 3 bases from J, leaving 7 bases between. This CDR3 comprises 14 residues. The sequenced CDR3 bases are TGTGCCAGCAGCTTAAACCGCGACACCGGGGAG. Its translation is CASSLNRDTGE. Given in full, the CDR3 is CASSLNRDTGELFF.

This clone has at least ten counts. CDR3 DNA, as far as it was read: TGTGCCAGCAGCTTAATTTTCCCCGGGACTAGCGGGAGGATCTACAATGAG. Its translation: CASSLIFPGTSGRIYNE. The whole CDR3 region reads CASSLIFPGTSGRIYNEQFF. The chain couples TRBV7-3 to TRBJ2-1; 15 bases line up with TRBD2. With the read ending 3 residues before the CDR3 end, the germline J gene is used to fill in that end. J lost 3 bases, V lost 1 base, and 10 bases had no gene match. CDR3 size: 20 residues. Germline V gene lookup returns CDR1 SGHTA and CDR2 FQGTGA.

As concerns this clone: The DNA ends 3 residues before the CDR3 does, and the rest of the CDR3 is filled in from the germline J gene. The chain carries TRBV11-2 and TRBJ2-4, with 7 bases identical to TRBD1. The J segment lost 7 bases and the V segment lost 0 bases, leaving 6 bases of the junction unmatched. This CDR3 has 15 residues. Germline CDR1 reads SGHAT; CDR2 reads FQNNGV. This CDR3 is CASSLEGGQGNIQYF. Incomplete CDR3 DNA: TGTGCCAGCAGCTTAGAAGGGGGCCAGGGGAACATT.

Details on this clone: The read terminates 3 residues before the CDR3 end, so the remaining end is supplied by the germline J gene. The chain recombines TRBV18 with TRBJ2-5, with 7 nucleotides matching TRBD1. This CDR3 is built from 14 residues. CDR1 KGHSH and CDR2 LQKENI come from the germline V gene. J lost 0 bases, V lost 3 bases, and 1 base had no gene match. The CDR3 here is CASSPGQYQETQYF. The CDR3 DNA, read in part, is TGTGCCAGCTCACCGGGACAGTACCAAGAGACC.

Many counts were recorded for this clone. The read ends 3 residues before the CDR3 terminus; that terminus is restored from the germline J gene. The rearrangement links TRBV7-3 to TRBJ1-1; tentatively, D is TRBD1 (6 bases). The V end was cut by 0 bases, the J end by 6 bases, with 14 bases between. There are 15 residues in the CDR3. Looked up from germline, CDR1 is SGHTA and CDR2 is FQGTGA. Partial CDR3 DNA: TGTGCCAGCAGCTTAACGGGGGCTGTAGGGCCTGAA. This codes for CASSLTGAVGPE. The whole CDR3 sequence is CASSLTGAVGPEAFF. Full variable domain (rest looked up from reference TRBV7-3 and TRBJ1-1): GAGVSQTPSNKVTEKGKYVELRCDPISGHTALYWYRQSLGQGPEFLIYFQGTGAADDSGLPNDRFFAVRPEGSVSTLKIQRTERGDSAVYLCASSLTGAVGPEAFFGQGTRLTVV.

In this sample, this clone turned up many times. Read coverage stops 3 residues before the CDR3 terminus; the germline J gene supplies the remainder. The genes are TRBV30 and TRBJ2-7; D is ambiguous. CDR3 size: 12 residues. V was shortened by 2 bases and J by 4 bases, with 9 bases between the two germline ends. In germline, CDR1 is GTSNPN, CDR2 SVGIG (reference sequence). CDR3 sequence reads: CAWSLYSYEQYF. Incomplete CDR3 DNA: TGTGCCTGGAGTCTCTACTCATACGAG.

This clone was seen a handful of times. The observed sequence ends 3 residues before the CDR3 terminus, with the missing tail filled in from the germline J gene. Distinct nucleotide sequences in the sample also encode this CDR3. The chain couples TRBV7-8 to TRBJ1-3, with D possibly TRBD1 on 6 matching bases. The germline gives CDR1 SGHVS, CDR2 FQNEAQ. The CDR3 extends over 17 amino acids. V gave up 3 bases and J gave up 4 bases, with 19 bases separating them. Incomplete CDR3 DNA: TGTGCCAGCAGCTTCACCGACCAGGGGAGAACGGGAAACACC. This encodes CASSFTDQGRTGNT. The whole CDR3 sequence is CASSFTDQGRTGNTIYF.

This clone was counted ten times or more. The DNA ends 3 residues before the CDR3 does, and the rest of the CDR3 is filled in from the germline J gene. The J gene is TRBJ1-2, the V gene TRBV5-4; TRBD1 matches at 9 bases. The germline CDR1 and CDR2 sequences are SGHNT and YYREEE (reference sequence). The CDR3 covers 16 residues. CDR3 loop: CASSVLRQGVTRGYTF. The CDR3 bases that were read are TGTGCCAGCAGCGTACTGAGACAGGGGGTAACGAGGGGC. Full variable domain (rest looked up from reference TRBV5-4 and TRBJ1-2): ETGVTQSPTHLIKTRGQQVTLRCSSQSGHNTVSWYQQALGQGPQFIFQYYREEENGRGNFPPRFSGLQFPNYSSELNVNALELDDSALYLCASSVLRQGVTRGYTFGSGTRLTVV.

This clone was picked up many times. Read data end 3 residues before the CDR3 end; the end is taken from the germline J gene. The rearrangement links TRBV14 to TRBJ1-2; 9 bases are shared with TRBD1. The CDR3 spans 14 residues. The trim removed 4 bases at V and 4 bases at J, leaving 4 bases unmatched. Germline values: CDR1 SGHDN, CDR2 FVKESK. CDR3 DNA (partial): TGTGCCAGCAGCCCCGGACAGGGGATCTATGGC. Translated: CASSPGQGIYG. In full, the CDR3 reads CASSPGQGIYGYTF. The full variable domain, with the rest looked up from reference TRBV14 and TRBJ1-2, is EAGVTQFPSHSVIEKGQTVTLRCDPISGHDNLYWYRRVMGKEIKFLLHFVKESKQDESGMPNNRFLAERTGGTYSTLKVQPAELEDSGVYFCASSPGQGIYGYTFGSGTRLTVV.

As for this clone: The read halts 3 residues ahead of the CDR3 end, with the missing end drawn from the germline J gene. This chain joins TRBV5-1 and TRBJ2-7; 10 bases align to TRBD1. In germline, CDR1 is SGHRS, CDR2 YFSETQ. The J segment lost 6 bases and the V segment lost 5 bases, leaving 8 bases of the junction unmatched. The CDR3 spans 14 residues. The part of the CDR3 DNA that was read is TGCGCCAGCAGGACAGGGGGCGCCAATCTCGAG. Translated: CASRTGGANLE. The whole CDR3 protein reads CASRTGGANLEQYF.

The table lists this clone with a few counts. The CDR3 end lies 3 residues beyond the end of the read and is filled in from the germline J gene. This sequence joins TRBV19 and TRBJ2-1; possible D gene TRBD1, 6 bases. V lost 4 bases to trimming and J lost 8 bases, with 18 bases between them. The CDR3 covers 15 residues. CDR1 and CDR2 (germline): LNHDA, SQIVND (reference sequence). Incomplete CDR3 DNA: TGTGCCAGTAGTACCCTCTTCCTACAGGGCCATGAG. It encodes CASSTLFLQGHE. The entire CDR3 protein reads CASSTLFLQGHEQFF.

In this sample, this clone turned up many times. CDR3 amino acids: CASSLVSGSGNEQFF. CDR3 DNA (partial): TGTGCCAGCAGTTTGGTCAGCGGGAGCGGGAATGAG. V and J are TRBV27 and TRBJ2-1; TRBD2 aligns across 8 bases. With the read ending 3 residues before the CDR3 end, the germline J gene is used to fill in that end. V dropped 3 bases and J dropped 7; count of bases not matched to a gene: 8. The CDR3 sequence is 15 residues long. Per germline, CDR1 MNHEY and CDR2 SMNVEV (reference sequence).

The sample holds many counts of this clone. The CDR3 is cut off 3 residues early in the read; its end comes from the germline J gene. The V call is TRBV6-1, the J call TRBJ1-2; D might be TRBD1 (5 bases). This CDR3 is 13 amino acids long. The V end lost 1 base, the J end lost 5 bases, and 8 bases lay between the germline ends. CDR1 and CDR2 (germline): MNHNS, SASEGT. The part of the CDR3 DNA that was read is TGTGCCAGCAGTGAAGGCGCAGGGTATGGC. It specifies CASSEGAGYG. The full CDR3 is CASSEGAGYGYTF.

This clone was counted many times. With the read ending 3 residues before the CDR3 end, the germline J gene is used to fill in that end. The chain joins TRBV5-1 to TRBJ2-7; D possibly corresponds to TRBD2 (6 bases). This CDR3 has 13 amino acids. Trimming left V 2 bases short and J 1 base short, with 7 bases between. Germline V gene lookup returns CDR1 SGHRS and CDR2 YFSETQ. CDR3 in amino acids: CASSFGGSYEQYF. The CDR3 DNA, read in part, is TGCGCCAGCAGCTTTGGGGGGTCCTACGAG.

There are a few counts of this clone. The read ends 3 residues early relative to the CDR3; the germline J gene fills the gap. This rearrangement joins TRBV19 to TRBJ2-2; D may match TRBD1 or TRBD2 (5 bases each). V gave up 3 bases and J gave up 5 bases, with 22 bases separating them. The CDR3 sequence is 18 residues long. Germline assignment: CDR1 LNHDA and CDR2 SQIVND (reference sequence). CDR3 DNA (partial): TGTGCCAGTAGTATGGAGGCCCCGATGCCCCAGGGAACCGGGGAG. Amino acid sequence: CASSMEAPMPQGTGE. The entire CDR3 sequence reads CASSMEAPMPQGTGELFF.

This clone has more than one count but fewer than ten. The CDR3 end falls 3 residues outside the read, so it is completed with the germline J gene. The gene calls are TRBV5-1 and TRBJ2-2; D not certain. Germline V CDR1 and CDR2: SGHRS, YFSETQ. Trimming removed 0 bases from V and 7 bases from J, with 10 bases in between. This CDR3 has 14 residues. The covered CDR3 bases are TGCGCCAGCAGCTTGGTTAGTAGCATCGGGGAG. Translated, it gives CASSLVSSIGE. The entire CDR3 protein reads CASSLVSSIGELFF.

The sample holds many counts of this clone. The read halts 3 residues ahead of the CDR3 end, with the missing end drawn from the germline J gene. V and J are TRBV30 and TRBJ1-1, with 7 bases matching TRBD1. This CDR3 region has 15 residues. Germline V gene lookup returns CDR1 GTSNPN and CDR2 SVGIG (reference sequence). V shed 3 bases, J shed 1 base, and the junction held 8 bases outside the gene matches. CDR3 DNA (partial): TGTGCCTGGAGCCTAAGGAGGACAGGGAACACTGAA. Translating it yields CAWSLRRTGNTE. The entire CDR3 protein reads CAWSLRRTGNTEAFF.

This clone has a count of ten or more. The sequenced fragment ends 3 residues before the CDR3 boundary, so the rest is inferred from the germline J gene. The V and J genes are TRBV7-9 and TRBJ1-2; D might be TRBD1 (5 bases). The CDR3 spans 13 residues. Trimming took off 4 bases at V and 6 bases at J, with 12 bases between the two ends. Germline CDR1 SEHNR, CDR2 FQNEAQ (reference sequence). CDR3 DNA, as far as it was read: TGTGCCAGCAGCTCACGGGGGTCCCATGGC. Protein sequence: CASSSRGSHG. The full CDR3 protein is CASSSRGSHGYTF.

This clone has at least ten counts. The read ends 3 residues shy of where the CDR3 ends; the end is completed using the germline J gene. V usage is TRBV19 and J usage is TRBJ2-1; possibly TRBD1 for D (5 bases). The CDR3 sequence is 14 residues long. Trimming took 7 bases from V and 0 from J, leaving 10 bases between them. CDR1 and CDR2 from the germline V gene are LNHDA and SQIVND (reference sequence). The CDR3: CASNGQGSYNEQFF. Partial CDR3 DNA: TGTGCCAGTAACGGTCAGGGCTCCTACAATGAG. The full variable domain, its missing parts supplied by reference TRBV19 and TRBJ2-1, is DGGITQSPKYLFRKEGQNVTLSCEQNLNHDAMYWYRQDPGQGLRLIYYSQIVNDFQKGDIAEGYSVSREKKESFPLTVTSAQKNPTAFYLCASNGQGSYNEQFFGPGTRLTVL.

Comments on this clone: The read gets to within 3 residues of the CDR3 end, and the germline J gene fills in the rest. The chain joins TRBV19 to TRBJ1-5, with 7 bases that match TRBD1. The germline gives CDR1 LNHDA, CDR2 SQIVND (reference sequence). The V segment lost 6 bases and the J segment 5 bases; nucleotides outside the gene matches: 7. This CDR3 is 14 amino acids long. CDR3 DNA (partial): TGTGCCAGTAGCCGGGACAGCACACATCAGCCC. Translation: CASSRDSTHQP. In full, the CDR3 is CASSRDSTHQPQHF.

This clone was seen many times. The read falls 3 residues short of the CDR3 end, and the missing part is taken from the germline J gene. The rearrangement links TRBV10-1 to TRBJ2-1; 8 nucleotides match TRBD2. Germline assignment: CDR1 WNHNN and CDR2 SYGVQD (reference sequence). This CDR3 region has 17 residues. Trimming removed 4 bases from V and 0 bases from J; junction bases left unmatched: 8. The CDR3 is CASSGASGSTSYNEQFF. Incomplete CDR3 DNA: TGCGCCAGCAGTGGAGCCAGCGGGAGTACCTCCTACAATGAG.

The table lists this clone with many counts. The CDR3 extends 3 residues past the end of the read, so its final part is completed from the germline J gene. This chain joins TRBV20-1 and TRBJ2-3, with 10 nucleotides matching TRBD2. This CDR3 comprises 18 residues. Germline trimming cut 0 bases from V and 6 bases from J; bases unmatched to any gene: 15. Germline V lookup: CDR1 DFQATT, CDR2 SNEGSKA (reference sequence). The covered CDR3 bases are TGCAGTGCTAGAGATTCATTGGCTAGCGGGAGTTCAGCGGATACG. Protein sequence: CSARDSLASGSSADT. The whole CDR3 sequence is CSARDSLASGSSADTQYF.

This clone was counted between two and nine times. The observed sequence ends 3 residues before the CDR3 terminus, with the missing tail filled in from the germline J gene. This chain links TRBV7-2 with TRBJ2-7; weak D call: TRBD2 (5 bases). Trimming cost V 5 bases and J 5 bases, with 16 bases left between them. This CDR3 contains 14 residues. Germline loops: CDR1 SGHTA, CDR2 FQGNSA. Incomplete CDR3 DNA: TGTGCCAGCAGCCCGGACTGGGGAAAGGACGAG. Its protein product is CASSPDWGKDE. The whole CDR3 sequence is CASSPDWGKDEQYF.

This clone was counted ten times or more. The CDR3 end is not reached by the read, which stops 3 residues before it; the germline J gene fills it in. The chain joins TRBV5-6 to TRBJ2-7; D call uncertain. Germline V CDR1 and CDR2: SGHDT, YYEEEE. The CDR3 covers 14 residues. With 0 bases removed from V and 0 bases from J, the gap between germline ends came to 7 bases. The sequenced part of the CDR3 DNA is TGTGCCAGCAGCTTGGGCAGGAGCTCCTACGAG. It specifies CASSLGRSSYE. The full CDR3 protein reads CASSLGRSSYEQYF.

This clone was detected many times. The sequenced fragment ends 3 residues before the CDR3 boundary, so the rest is inferred from the germline J gene. V is TRBV14 and J is TRBJ2-7, with a possible D match to TRBD1 (5 bases). The CDR3 extends over 17 amino acids. Germline CDR1 SGHDN, CDR2 FVKESK. Trimming removed 1 base from V and 0 bases from J, with 16 bases in between. The chain's CDR3 is CASSQVTDTGFSYEQYF. The covered CDR3 bases are TGTGCCAGCAGCCAAGTCACTGACACAGGCTTCTCCTACGAG.

This clone was recorded many times. The CDR3 extends 3 residues past the end of the read, so its final part is completed from the germline J gene. The gene calls are TRBV2 and TRBJ1-5, with 8 bases identical to TRBD1. Germline V gene lookup returns CDR1 SNHLY and CDR2 FYNNEI. CDR3 length equals 14 residues. The V gene end was trimmed by 6 bases and the J gene end by 1 base; junction bases not matched to a gene: 2. CDR3 DNA (partial): TGTGCCAGCAGCCAGGGGGCGAGCAATCAGCCC. Protein sequence: CASSQGASNQP. From start to end, the CDR3 is CASSQGASNQPQHF.

Many counts were recorded for this clone. The sequenced part of the CDR3 DNA is TGCGCCAGAGGGGACGAG. Translation gives CARGDE. The whole CDR3 reads CARGDEQYF. The J gene is TRBJ2-7, the V gene TRBV23-1, with D perhaps matching TRBD1 (5 bases). The CDR3 end lies 3 residues beyond the end of the read and is filled in from the germline J gene. TRBV23-1 is annotated as an ORF whose role is uncertain. The CDR3 is 9 residues long. The V end was cut by 9 bases, the J end by 5 bases, with 5 bases between.

This clone was counted at least ten times. The read ends 3 residues before the CDR3 terminus; that terminus is restored from the germline J gene. V is TRBV20-1 and J is TRBJ2-3; 7 bases align to TRBD1. The CDR3 is made up of 15 amino acids. Germline V gene data show CDR1 as DFQATT and CDR2 as SNEGSKA (reference sequence). Germline trimming cut 1 base from V and 2 bases from J; bases unmatched to any gene: 6. Partial CDR3 DNA: TGCAGTGCTAGAGGTGGGACAGCGACCACAGATACG. Amino acid sequence: CSARGGTATTDT. The whole CDR3 sequence reads CSARGGTATTDTQYF.

This clone was observed many times. The observed sequence ends 3 residues before the CDR3 terminus, with the missing tail filled in from the germline J gene. This chain joins TRBV29-1 and TRBJ1-1, with a weak D call TRBD1 (6 bases). This CDR3 contains 12 residues. CDR1 is SQVTM, CDR2 ANQGSEA, per germline. CDR3 in amino acids: CSVGDTRQAAFF. CDR3 DNA, as far as it was read: TGCAGCGTTGGGGACACTCGGCAGGCA.

The table lists this clone with many counts. Read coverage stops 3 residues before the CDR3 terminus; the germline J gene supplies the remainder. The V gene is TRBV19, the J gene TRBJ2-2; 8 positions agree with TRBD1. The V gene's germline CDR1 is LNHDA and CDR2 SQIVND (reference sequence). CDR3 length: 15 residues. The V gene end was trimmed by 3 bases and the J gene end by 1 base; junction bases not matched to a gene: 1. Partial CDR3 DNA: TGTGCCAGTAGTATGGGACAGGTGAACACCGGGGAG. It is translated as CASSMGQVNTGE. The complete CDR3 reads CASSMGQVNTGELFF.